These T cell receptor beta chains were read from a single sample in a study of tumour-infiltrating T cells in Burkitt lymphoma. Only in-frame clones appear in the TCRdb table, and some are missing; sequencing was by immunoSEQ multiplex PCR. The table lists about 14,000 clones, approximately 29% of them singletons, with about 6.2% in the top ten. Sequenced input: tumor tissue. Receptor source: a human donor with diffuse large B-cell lymphoma. CDR3s include the opening cysteine and the closing phenylalanine or tryptophan. The D gene is left open where the match is weak. Part of the rows lack a size; the others show once, few, many or a class for expanded clones.

j_gene	d_gene	abundance	v_gene	CDR3nt	CDR3aa
TRBJ2-3	.	few	TRBV29-1	TGCAGCGTTGTACCAAGCACAGATACGCAGTATTTT	CSVVPSTDTQYF
TRBJ1-1	.	few	TRBV30	TGTGCCTGGAGGAGGGGAGTCTGGGGAGAAGCTTTCTTT	CAWRRGVWGEAFF
TRBJ2-1	TRBD2	medium-sized	TRBV30	TGTGCCTGGAGTCTAGCGGGAGTTGAGCAGTTCTTC	CAWSLAGVEQFF
TRBJ1-4	TRBD1	.	TRBV6-1	TGTGCCAGCAGAGGAGTCGGGACAGGGGATGAAAAACTGTTTTTT	CASRGVGTGDEKLFF
TRBJ2-7	TRBD1	.	TRBV28	TGTGCCAGCAGTTTTATCCTGGACAGGGGCAAACACGAGCAGTACTTC	CASSFILDRGKHEQYF
TRBJ2-5	.	once	TRBV11-2	TGTGCCAGCAGCTTGGGAGGATTCCAAGAGACCCAGTACTTC	CASSLGGFQETQYF
TRBJ1-4	.	few	TRBV5-1	TGCGCCAGCAGCTTGCAGGATTCGGGGGCAGGGGAAAAACTGTTTTTT	CASSLQDSGAGEKLFF
TRBJ1-5	.	few	TRBV5-5	TGTGCCAGCAGCTTGGTAGTGGGGCTAATGTTTCAGCCCCAGCATTTT	CASSLVVGLMFQPQHF
TRBJ1-1	.	few	TRBV2	TGTGCCAGCAGTAACACGGGACGAGCTTTCTTT	CASSNTGRAFF
TRBJ2-1	.	.	TRBV20-1	TGCAGTGCTAGAGGCCCCACGTTGTGGTTCTTC	CSARGPTLWFF
TRBJ2-2	.	.	TRBV18	TGTGCCAGCTCACCCGTTAGTGGCACCGGGGAGCTGTTTTTT	CASSPVSGTGELFF
TRBJ2-7	TRBD1	.	TRBV5-1	TGCGCCAGCAGCTTGCCGCCCGCAGGGGGCCTCTCCTACGAGCAGTACTTC	CASSLPPAGGLSYEQYF
TRBJ2-2	TRBD1	few	TRBV4-1	TGCGCCAGCCGAAGGACAGGGGGCACCGGGGAGCTGTTTTTT	CASRRTGGTGELFF
TRBJ2-1	.	.	TRBV5-4	TGTGCCAGCAGCGATAATAGGGGCAATGAGCAGTTCTTC	CASSDNRGNEQFF
TRBJ1-1	TRBD1	.	TRBV5-6	TGTGCCAGCAGTTTCGCCGGGACAGGCCTTTTCAACACTGAAGCTTTCTTT	CASSFAGTGLFNTEAFF
TRBJ1-5	.	.	TRBV27	TGTGCCAGCAGTTTATGGGGTAATCAGCCCCAGCATTTT	CASSLWGNQPQHF
TRBJ2-1	.	few	TRBV5-4	TGTGCCAGCAGCGGGGACGGGCCCTCCTACAATGAGCAGTTCTTC	CASSGDGPSYNEQFF
TRBJ2-7	.	.	TRBV27	TGTGCCAGCAGTTTATCTTCTTACTCCTACGAGCAGTACTTC	CASSLSSYSYEQYF
TRBJ1-5	TRBD1	.	TRBV2	TGTGCCAGCACCCTTACAGGGGGATTGGGCAATCAGCCCCAGCATTTT	CASTLTGGLGNQPQHF
TRBJ1-3	.	.	TRBV2	TGTGCCAGCAGTGGGGAGAGAGGAAACACCATATATTTT	CASSGERGNTIYF
TRBJ2-1	TRBD2	.	TRBV28	TGTGCCAGCAGTCGTACTAGCGGGAGGGTGCATGAGCAGTTCTTC	CASSRTSGRVHEQFF
TRBJ1-4	TRBD1	.	TRBV25-1	TGTGCCAGCAGTGATTGGACAGGGCGACACGAAAAACTGTTTTTT	CASSDWTGRHEKLFF
TRBJ1-1	.	few	TRBV25-1	TGTGCCAGCAGTGGGGCCGGTTGGGCTATGAACACTGAAGCTTTCTTT	CASSGAGWAMNTEAFF
TRBJ2-7	TRBD2	few	TRBV28	TGTGCCAGCAACCTACCGGGACTACCCTCCGAGCAGTACTTC	CASNLPGLPSEQYF
TRBJ2-2	.	.	TRBV7-9	TGTGCCAGCAGCTTTGGCCAGGACTACACCGGGGAGCTGTTTTTT	CASSFGQDYTGELFF
TRBJ2-2	.	.	TRBV25-1	TGTGCCAGCAGTGACGTAGCGGTTAACACCGGGGAGCTGTTTTTT	CASSDVAVNTGELFF
TRBJ2-5	.	.	TRBV4-1	TGCGCCAGCAGCCAAAGAGAGACCCAGTACTTC	CASSQRETQYF